These 12 T cell receptor beta chains were sequenced from one sample in a study of blood T cell repertoires in COVID-19. The method was immunoSEQ multiplex PCR; TCRdb's version includes in-frame clones alone and lacks a portion of them. The sample has about 180,000 clones, around 76% seen once. The sequenced sample was peripheral blood. These receptors all come from a woman between 70 and 85 years old with acute or convalescent COVID-19.

The V call is TRBV5-1, the J call TRBJ1-1, with 12 bases fitting TRBD1. V gave up 4 bases and J gave up 4 bases; unmatched junction bases: 8. This CDR3 region has 16 residues. Germline V gene data show CDR1 as SGHRS and CDR2 as YFSETQ. CDR3 bases: TGCGCCAGCAGCGGGACAGGGGGCGAAAGAAGCACTGAAGCTTTCTTT. The encoded protein is CASSGTGGERSTEAFF.

The rearrangement links TRBV18 to TRBJ2-5; the match to TRBD1 covers 8 bases. This CDR3 spans 15 amino acids. Unmatched junction bases numbered 9, after V lost 4 bases and J lost 5 bases. Per the germline V gene, CDR1 is KGHSH and CDR2 is LQKENI. CDR3 DNA: TGTGCCAGCTCACGAGGACAGGGAGCTCGGGAGACCCAGTACTTC. This translates into CASSRGQGARETQYF.

The chain combines TRBV5-1 with TRBJ1-1; 11 nucleotides line up with TRBD1. V shed 4 bases, J shed 4 bases, and the junction held 9 bases outside the gene matches. The CDR3 totals 16 residues. Germline V gene sequence: CDR1 SGHRS, CDR2 YFSETQ. This CDR3 is CASSSGQGAEGTEAFF. CDR3 DNA: TGCGCCAGCAGCAGCGGACAGGGGGCGGAGGGCACTGAAGCTTTCTTT.

This chain connects TRBV7-2 to TRBJ2-1; D possibly corresponds to TRBD2 (6 bases). The germline V gene encodes CDR1 SGHTA and CDR2 FQGNSA. V dropped 5 bases and J dropped 7 bases, with 12 bases sitting between them. This CDR3 is 13 amino acids long. The CDR3 reads CASSLGTPNEQFF. The CDR3, as DNA: TGTGCCAGCAGCCTCGGGACTCCTAATGAGCAGTTCTTC.

This chain connects TRBV24-1 to TRBJ1-5; D gene uncertain. CDR3 size: 14 residues. Germline CDR1 and CDR2: KGHDR and SFDVKD. With 4 bases removed from V and 6 bases from J, the gap between germline ends came to 12 bases. CDR3 region: CATSEAPRGQPQHF. DNA for the CDR3: TGTGCCACCAGTGAGGCCCCTCGAGGTCAGCCCCAGCATTTT.

The gene calls are TRBV30 and TRBJ1-3; D not resolved. CDR3 length: 15 amino acids. The germline V and J ends were trimmed by 5 bases and 0 bases, with 14 bases remaining between them. The V gene's germline CDR1 is GTSNPN and CDR2 SVGIG (reference sequence). CDR3 region: CAWEELESSGNTIYF. The CDR3 coding sequence is TGTGCCTGGGAGGAGCTGGAGTCCTCTGGAAACACCATATATTTT.

J is TRBJ2-6 and V is TRBV6-5; maybe TRBD2 (5 bases). Trimming removed 10 bases from V and 1 base from J, with 14 bases in between. CDR3 size: 15 residues. Germline assignment: CDR1 MNHEY and CDR2 SVGAGI. The CDR3 nucleotides read TGTGCCACCAGGAAGGACTTATCTGGGGCCAACGTCCTGACTTTC. Translation gives CATRKDLSGANVLTF.

The V call is TRBV27, the J call TRBJ1-1; TRBD1 aligns across 7 bases. There are 14 residues in the CDR3. Germline lookup yields CDR1 MNHEY and CDR2 SMNVEV (reference sequence). The junction had 7 bases not matched to a gene; V was cut back by 6 bases and J by 3 bases. The CDR3 here is CASSLDRRYTEAFF. As DNA, the CDR3 is TGTGCCAGCAGCCTGGACAGGCGATACACTGAAGCTTTCTTT.

The chain couples TRBV30 to TRBJ2-1; 8 bases are shared with TRBD1. Germline CDR1 and CDR2: GTSNPN and SVGIG (reference sequence). The CDR3 extends over 11 amino acids. V was clipped by 4 bases and J by 9 bases; unmatched bases: 2. In nucleotides, the CDR3 is TGTGCCTGGACAGGGGGCGGTGAGCAGTTCTTC. Translation: CAWTGGGEQFF.

The sample holds a few counts of this clone. The gene calls are TRBV7-8 and TRBJ1-2; D may be TRBD1 (6 bases). This CDR3 spans 16 amino acids. Trimming removed 1 base from V and 7 bases from J, with 19 bases in between. The germline CDR1 and CDR2 sequences are SGHVS and FQNEAQ. This chain's CDR3 is CASSLDVGGLRLGYTF. Written as DNA, the CDR3 is TGTGCCAGCAGCTTAGATGTGGGGGGGCTGAGGCTTGGCTACACCTTC.

V is TRBV6-2 or TRBV6-3 and J is TRBJ2-7; TRBD2 matches 15 bases. V shed 2 bases, J shed 2 bases, and the junction held 13 bases outside the gene matches. CDR3 length equals 20 residues. From germline, CDR1 is MNHEY and CDR2 SVGEGT. Written as DNA, the CDR3 is TGTGCCAGCAGTTACGGACCCAACTTGGGACTAGCGGGGGGCCCCTACGAGCAGTACTTC. As protein: CASSYGPNLGLAGGPYEQYF.

The rearrangement joins TRBV18 to TRBJ2-5, with 8 bases lining up with TRBD1. The V gene end was trimmed by 3 bases and the J gene end by 1 base; junction bases not matched to a gene: 1. The CDR3 loop spans 14 amino acids. Germline CDR1 KGHSH, CDR2 LQKENI. The CDR3 coding sequence is TGTGCCAGCTCACCCACAGGGGGCCAAGAGACCCAGTACTTC. This translates into CASSPTGGQETQYF.